The clone carrying this TCR beta chain was counted at least ten times. As yet, its antigen is unknown. This entry belongs to a study of CD8 T cells in ankylosing spondylitis. Making use of molecular barcodes, quantitative 5'-RACE generated TCR beta libraries. TCRdb passed the 5' RACE reads through MiXCR, listing each CDR3 protein once. This table holds some 120,000 distinct CDR3 sequences, roughly an eighth found once. The CDR3 runs 15 residues. V shed 4 bases, J shed 2 bases, and the junction held 5 bases outside the gene matches. Study-wide points: Characteristic, it appeared, of ankylosing spondylitis blood was a TCR beta motif of roughly eight highly homologous variants. According to the report, clones linked to the disease were significantly enriched in matched synovial fluid samples taken from ankylosing spondylitis patients. Within peripheral blood, clones linked to disease were CD8+ and relatively rare.

Sequencing was carried out using blood, either unsorted or a sorted T cell fraction (not recorded which). The chain has TRBV12-3 or TRBV12-4 and TRBJ2-5; TRBD1 agrees at 9 bases. The sequence derives from a female donor with ankylosing spondylitis or in good health (not recorded which). The CDR3 nucleotides read TGTGCCAGCAGTTGGGGGACAGGGAGGCAAGAGACCCAGTACTTC. This encodes CASSWGTGRQETQYF.